Listed below are T cell receptor beta chains from one sample, sequenced in a study of cytomegalovirus exposure and HLA in healthy donors. Here immunoSEQ multiplex PCR was the method, and the copy in TCRdb shows in-frame clones only, minus some. Seen here are some 170,000 clones, roughly 79% observed once, and the top ten hold roughly 6%. The sequencing input was PBMCs. Every receptor here comes from a man aged 40-55 years in good health and CMV-seropositive. Both conserved end residues are part of each CDR3. Fields, in order: clone size, V gene, D gene, J gene, CDR3 protein, CDR3 DNA. The D gene is left open where the match is weak. Size values are once, few and many counts, or a class for expanded clones, and some rows have none.

abundance: NA
v_gene: TRBV10-3
d_gene: NA
j_gene: TRBJ1-3
CDR3aa: CAISDYRARSGNTIYF
CDR3nt: TGTGCCATCAGTGATTACAGGGCACGCTCTGGAAACACCATATATTTT

abundance: once
v_gene: TRBV5-4
d_gene: NA
j_gene: TRBJ2-3
CDR3aa: CASSSTRGAADTQYF
CDR3nt: TGTGCCAGCAGCTCGACCCGGGGGGCTGCAGATACGCAGTATTTT

abundance: NA
v_gene: TRBV18
d_gene: TRBD2
j_gene: TRBJ2-5
CDR3aa: CASSPPQLAGGETQYF
CDR3nt: TGTGCCAGCTCACCACCTCAACTAGCGGGAGGAGAGACCCAGTACTTC

abundance: few
v_gene: TRBV30
d_gene: TRBD2
j_gene: TRBJ2-5
CDR3aa: CAWNSRASGFQETQYF
CDR3nt: TGTGCCTGGAACTCCCGGGCTAGCGGGTTCCAAGAGACCCAGTACTTC

abundance: NA
v_gene: TRBV2
d_gene: TRBD1
j_gene: TRBJ1-1
CDR3aa: CASRRDRENTEAFF
CDR3nt: TGTGCCAGCAGACGGGACAGGGAGAACACTGAAGCTTTCTTT

abundance: NA
v_gene: TRBV5-1
d_gene: NA
j_gene: TRBJ2-6
CDR3aa: CASTNGSSGANVLTF
CDR3nt: TGCGCCAGCACCAACGGTAGCTCTGGGGCCAACGTCCTGACTTTC

abundance: NA
v_gene: TRBV5-6
d_gene: TRBD1
j_gene: TRBJ1-5
CDR3aa: CASSPGQGREQPQHF
CDR3nt: TGTGCCAGCAGCCCCGGACAGGGAAGGGAGCAGCCCCAGCATTTT

abundance: NA
v_gene: TRBV11-3
d_gene: NA
j_gene: TRBJ2-7
CDR3aa: CASSLNLGDEQYF
CDR3nt: TGTGCCAGCAGCCTGAACCTGGGAGACGAGCAGTACTTC

abundance: NA
v_gene: TRBV10-3
d_gene: NA
j_gene: TRBJ1-5
CDR3aa: CAISEGVHNQPQHF
CDR3nt: TGTGCCATCAGTGAGGGAGTCCACAATCAGCCCCAGCATTTT

abundance: NA
v_gene: TRBV9
d_gene: TRBD1
j_gene: TRBJ2-4
CDR3aa: CASSGGQGRNIQYF
CDR3nt: TGTGCCAGCAGCGGGGGACAGGGGAGGAACATTCAGTACTTC

abundance: NA
v_gene: TRBV6-1
d_gene: NA
j_gene: TRBJ1-5
CDR3aa: CASSEVTGQPQHF
CDR3nt: TGTGCCAGCAGTGAAGTGACGGGGCAGCCCCAGCATTTT

abundance: NA
v_gene: TRBV11-2
d_gene: NA
j_gene: TRBJ1-2
CDR3aa: CASSFGLLHGYTF
CDR3nt: TGTGCCAGCAGCTTCGGACTGCTACATGGCTACACCTTC

abundance: NA
v_gene: TRBV7-9
d_gene: NA
j_gene: TRBJ2-7
CDR3aa: CASSPEVIEQYF
CDR3nt: TGTGCCAGCAGCCCCGAGGTAATCGAGCAGTACTTC

abundance: NA
v_gene: TRBV11-2
d_gene: TRBD2
j_gene: TRBJ2-1
CDR3aa: CASRTRREGVEQFF
CDR3nt: TGTGCCAGCAGGACAAGGCGGGAGGGCGTTGAGCAGTTCTTC

abundance: NA
v_gene: TRBV11-3
d_gene: NA
j_gene: TRBJ1-2
CDR3aa: CASSLRAGVDGYTF
CDR3nt: TGTGCCAGCAGCTTACGGGCAGGGGTTGATGGCTACACCTTC

abundance: NA
v_gene: TRBV5-6
d_gene: NA
j_gene: TRBJ2-2
CDR3aa: CASSFRGTGELFF
CDR3nt: TGTGCCAGCAGCTTTCGAGGGACCGGGGAGCTGTTTTTT

abundance: few
v_gene: TRBV27
d_gene: NA
j_gene: TRBJ1-1
CDR3aa: CASSPERLRRAEAFF
CDR3nt: TGTGCCAGCAGTCCGGAGAGGCTTCGGAGAGCTGAAGCTTTCTTT

abundance: NA
v_gene: TRBV5-1
d_gene: TRBD2
j_gene: TRBJ2-3
CDR3aa: CASSQARTSGTDTQYF
CDR3nt: TGCGCCAGCAGCCAGGCCCGGACTAGCGGAACAGATACGCAGTATTTT

abundance: NA
v_gene: TRBV11-3
d_gene: TRBD1
j_gene: TRBJ2-7
CDR3aa: CASSLGQIPEQYF
CDR3nt: TGTGCCAGCAGCTTGGGACAGATTCCCGAGCAGTACTTC

abundance: NA
v_gene: TRBV18
d_gene: TRBD1
j_gene: TRBJ1-5
CDR3aa: CASSSGQRSNQPQHF
CDR3nt: TGTGCCAGCTCATCGGGACAGAGAAGCAATCAGCCCCAGCATTTT

abundance: NA
v_gene: TRBV15
d_gene: TRBD2
j_gene: TRBJ2-7
CDR3aa: CATSRDKGVGREGIRAYEQYF
CDR3nt: TGTGCCACCAGCAGAGATAAAGGCGTCGGGCGGGAGGGCATCAGGGCCTACGAGCAGTACTTC

abundance: NA
v_gene: TRBV9
d_gene: NA
j_gene: TRBJ2-6
CDR3aa: CASSPTDRGNSGANVLTF
CDR3nt: TGTGCCAGCAGCCCCACGGACAGAGGTAACTCTGGGGCCAACGTCCTGACTTTC

abundance: NA
v_gene: TRBV18
d_gene: NA
j_gene: TRBJ2-2
CDR3aa: CASSSRIEYANTGELFF
CDR3nt: TGTGCCAGCTCATCCCGTATCGAGTACGCGAACACCGGGGAGCTGTTTTTT

abundance: NA
v_gene: TRBV7-8
d_gene: NA
j_gene: TRBJ1-5
CDR3aa: CASSGTPGAGQPQHF
CDR3nt: TGTGCCAGCAGTGGGACCCCAGGGGCCGGGCAGCCCCAGCATTTT